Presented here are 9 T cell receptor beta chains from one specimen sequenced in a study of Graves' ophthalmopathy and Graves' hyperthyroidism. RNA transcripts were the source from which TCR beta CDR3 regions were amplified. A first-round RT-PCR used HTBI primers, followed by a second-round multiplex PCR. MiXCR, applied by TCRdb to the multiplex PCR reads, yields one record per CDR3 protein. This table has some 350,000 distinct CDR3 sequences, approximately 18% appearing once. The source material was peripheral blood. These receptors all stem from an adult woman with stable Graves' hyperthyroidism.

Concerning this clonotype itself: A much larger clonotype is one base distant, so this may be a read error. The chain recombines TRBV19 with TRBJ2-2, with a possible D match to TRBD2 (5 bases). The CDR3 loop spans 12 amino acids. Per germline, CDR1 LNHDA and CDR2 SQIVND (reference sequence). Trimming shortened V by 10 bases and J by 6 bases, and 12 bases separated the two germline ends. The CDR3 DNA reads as TGTGCCACCCCTGACGGGGCCGGGGAGCTGTTTTTT. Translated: CATPDGAGELFF.

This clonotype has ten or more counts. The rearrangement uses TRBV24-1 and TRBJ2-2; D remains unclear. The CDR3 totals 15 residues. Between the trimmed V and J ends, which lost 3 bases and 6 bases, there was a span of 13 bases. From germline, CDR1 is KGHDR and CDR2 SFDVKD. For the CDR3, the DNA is TGTGCCACCAGTGATAATCTACCCACCGCCGGGGAGCTGTTTTTT. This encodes CATSDNLPTAGELFF.

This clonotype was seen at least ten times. The CDR3 protein is CASSHQNGNTEAFF. CDR3 DNA: TGTGCCAGCAGCCACCAAAATGGGAACACTGAAGCTTTCTTT. The gene calls are TRBV3-1 and TRBJ1-1, with D hard to call. Germline-derived CDR1 and CDR2 are LGHDT and YNNKEL (reference sequence). With 3 bases removed from V and 1 base from J, the gap between germline ends came to 9 bases. This CDR3 contains 14 residues.

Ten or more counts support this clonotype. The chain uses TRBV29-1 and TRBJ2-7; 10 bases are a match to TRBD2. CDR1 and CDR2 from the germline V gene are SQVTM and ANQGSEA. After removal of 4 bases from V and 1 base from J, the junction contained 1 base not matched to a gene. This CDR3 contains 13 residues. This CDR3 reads CSVGTSGSYEQYF. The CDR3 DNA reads TGCAGCGTTGGGACTAGCGGTTCCTACGAGCAGTACTTC.

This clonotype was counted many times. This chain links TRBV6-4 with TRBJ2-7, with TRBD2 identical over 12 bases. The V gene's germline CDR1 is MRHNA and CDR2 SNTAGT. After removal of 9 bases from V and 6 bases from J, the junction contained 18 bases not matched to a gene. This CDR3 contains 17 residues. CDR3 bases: TGTGCCAGTCCGGGACAGGGAAGACTAGCGGGAGTCTCCGAGCAGTACTTC. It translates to CASPGQGRLAGVSEQYF.

In nucleotides, the CDR3 is TGCGCCAGCAGCCAAGACGAGACCTACGAGCAGTACTTC. This sequence encodes CASSQDETYEQYF. This chain links TRBV4-1 with TRBJ2-7; D ambiguous. CDR3 length: 13 residues. The germline gives CDR1 MGHRA, CDR2 YSYEKL. V was shortened by 0 bases and J by 2 bases, with 5 bases between the two germline ends.

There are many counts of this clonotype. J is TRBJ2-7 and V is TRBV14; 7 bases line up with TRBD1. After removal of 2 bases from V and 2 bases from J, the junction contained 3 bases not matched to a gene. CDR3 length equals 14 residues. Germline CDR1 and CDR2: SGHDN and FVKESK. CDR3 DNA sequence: TGTGCCAGCAGCCAACCGGGACAGCCCTACGAGCAGTACTTC. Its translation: CASSQPGQPYEQYF. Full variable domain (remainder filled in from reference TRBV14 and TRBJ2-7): EAGVTQFPSHSVIEKGQTVTLRCDPISGHDNLYWYRRVMGKEIKFLLHFVKESKQDESGMPNNRFLAERTGGTYSTLKVQPAELEDSGVYFCASSQPGQPYEQYFGPGTRLTVT.

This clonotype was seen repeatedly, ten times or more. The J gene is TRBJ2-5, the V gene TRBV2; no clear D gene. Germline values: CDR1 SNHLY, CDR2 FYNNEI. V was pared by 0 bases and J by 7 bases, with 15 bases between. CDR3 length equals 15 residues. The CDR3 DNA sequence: TGTGCCAGCAGTGAAGCGCTTGGATCCCTTGGGACCCAGTACTTC. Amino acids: CASSEALGSLGTQYF.

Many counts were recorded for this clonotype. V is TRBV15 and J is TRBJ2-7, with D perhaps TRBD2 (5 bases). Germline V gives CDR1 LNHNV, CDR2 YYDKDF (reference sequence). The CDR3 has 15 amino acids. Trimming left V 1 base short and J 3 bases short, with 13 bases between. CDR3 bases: TGTGCCACCAGCAGAGGGGGAGTGGCGGGCTACGAGCAGTACTTC. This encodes CATSRGGVAGYEQYF.